The 26 T cell receptor beta chains presented below share a single source sample, sequenced in a study of CD8 T cells in ankylosing spondylitis. TCRdb re-analysed the 5' RACE reads in MiXCR, keeping a single row per CDR3 protein. The data hold about 250,000 distinct CDR3 sequences, with 18% observed a single time. The sequencing sample was made of blood, either unsorted or a sorted T cell fraction (not recorded which). Source of these receptors: a male donor with ankylosing spondylitis or in good health (not recorded which).

There are a few counts of this clonotype. The chain carries TRBV27 and TRBJ2-2; TRBD1 matches at 7 bases. CDR1 and CDR2 (germline): MNHEY, SMNVEV (reference sequence). The length of the CDR3 is 16 residues. With 0 bases clipped from V and 4 bases from J, the junction kept 5 bases outside the gene matches. DNA for the CDR3: TGTGCCAGCAGTTTATCGGCGACAGGGCCCACCGGGGAGCTGTTTTTT. Its translation is CASSLSATGPTGELFF.

This clonotype was recorded a few times. The gene calls are TRBV13 and TRBJ2-1, with TRBD1 as a possible D gene (6 bases). The V gene's germline CDR1 is PRHDT and CDR2 FYEKMQ (reference sequence). The germline V and J ends were trimmed by 0 bases and 7 bases, with 10 bases remaining between them. The CDR3 length is 14 residues. Here the CDR3 DNA reads TGTGCCAGCAGCTTAGGCCCCCAGGGGAATGAGCAGTTCTTC. Amino acids: CASSLGPQGNEQFF.

A few counts support this clonotype. The CDR3 protein is CASSPASGRYNEQFF. CDR3 sequence (DNA): TGTGCCAGCAGCCCTGCTAGCGGGAGGTACAATGAGCAGTTCTTC. The chain is built from TRBV28 and TRBJ2-1; 11 positions agree with TRBD2. CDR1 MDHEN and CDR2 SYDVKM come from the germline V gene. Losses at the gene ends were 6 bases for V and 4 bases for J; bases not matched to a gene: 5. The length of the CDR3 is 15 residues.

This clonotype was recorded a few times. V is TRBV6-1 and J is TRBJ2-5, with 8 bases identical to TRBD1. CDR1 MNHNS and CDR2 SASEGT come from the germline V gene. The junction had 7 bases not matched to a gene; V was cut back by 4 bases and J by 3 bases. CDR3 length equals 15 residues. The CDR3: CASSGVDRGEETQYF. The CDR3 DNA is TGTGCCAGCAGTGGAGTAGACAGGGGAGAAGAGACCCAGTACTTC.

The DNA for the CDR3 is TGTGCCAGCAGCGCCCCGCGCGGGGGGCAAACTGAAGCTTTCTTT. Translation gives CASSAPRGGQTEAFF. The chain is built from TRBV9 and TRBJ1-1; TRBD1 might be the D (6 bases). CDR1 is SGDLS and CDR2 is YYNGEE in the germline V gene. V was pared by 3 bases and J by 5 bases, with 17 bases between. The CDR3 is 15 residues long.

This clonotype has more than one count but fewer than ten. This chain uses TRBV5-1 with TRBJ2-1, with 12 nucleotides matching TRBD2. V was pared by 2 bases and J by 7 bases, with 4 bases of the junction left unmatched. The CDR3 has 15 amino acids. Germline V gives CDR1 SGHRS, CDR2 YFSETQ. DNA of the CDR3: TGCGCCAGCAGCTTCACTAGCGGGAGGTTTAATGAGCAGTTCTTC. Amino acid sequence: CASSFTSGRFNEQFF.

This clonotype was counted ten times or more. The DNA for the CDR3 is TGTGCCAGCAGGGGTATGAGTTTTCGCACAGATACGCAGTATTTT. This encodes CASRGMSFRTDTQYF. The rearrangement links TRBV12-3 or TRBV12-4 to TRBJ2-3; D unresolved. V was trimmed by 6 bases and J by 1 base, leaving 14 bases between them. The CDR3 is made up of 15 amino acids.

This chain connects TRBV12-3 or TRBV12-4 to TRBJ2-5; D is ambiguous. This CDR3 has 13 residues. V lost 6 bases and J 2 bases, leaving 10 bases between the germline ends. The chain's CDR3 is CASSISVQETQYF. CDR3 DNA: TGTGCCAGCAGCATCTCGGTGCAAGAGACCCAGTACTTC.

This chain connects TRBV15 to TRBJ1-1, with D perhaps TRBD1 (6 bases). The V and J ends lost 4 bases and 0 bases respectively, with 9 bases between them. In germline, CDR1 is LNHNV, CDR2 YYDKDF (reference sequence). The CDR3 totals 14 residues. The CDR3 DNA reads as TGTGCCACCAGCAACAGGGTCATGAACACTGAAGCTTTCTTT. It is translated as CATSNRVMNTEAFF. The full variable domain, its missing parts supplied by reference TRBV15 and TRBJ1-1, is DAMVIQNPRYQVTQFGKPVTLSCSQTLNHNVMYWYQQKSSQAPKLLFHYYDKDFNNEADTPDNFQSRRPNTSFCFLDIRSPGLGDTAMYLCATSNRVMNTEAFFGQGTRLTVV.

This rearrangement joins TRBV6-5 to TRBJ2-1; the match to TRBD2 covers 13 bases. V shed 3 bases, J shed 4 bases, and the junction held 15 bases outside the gene matches. CDR3 length: 20 residues. Germline CDR1 reads MNHEY; CDR2 reads SVGAGI. The CDR3 bases are TGTGCCAGCAGTTATCGCGGACTAGCGGGAGAGGGCCCCATTTACAATGAGCAGTTCTTC. Its translation: CASSYRGLAGEGPIYNEQFF.

CDR3 in DNA: TGTGCCAGCAGTGGGACAGGGGACAATGAGCAGTTCTTC. It translates to CASSGTGDNEQFF. The V call is TRBV25-1, the J call TRBJ2-1, with 9 bases aligning to TRBD1. Trimming cost V 4 bases and J 5 bases; bases outside gene matches: 0. The CDR3 runs 13 residues. CDR1 is MGHDK, CDR2 SYGVNS, per germline.

The chain uses TRBV5-5 and TRBJ2-7; D is possibly TRBD2 (6 bases). Trimming took off 4 bases at V and 5 bases at J, with 16 bases between the two ends. CDR1 and CDR2 (germline): SGHKS, YYEKEE (reference sequence). This CDR3 contains 14 residues. CDR3 amino acids: CASSVGLNWDEQYF. CDR3 DNA sequence: TGTGCCAGCAGCGTGGGACTCAATTGGGACGAGCAGTACTTC.

The genes are TRBV10-3 and TRBJ2-1, with 10 bases lining up with TRBD2. The CDR3 is made up of 13 amino acids. Trimming at V came to 0 bases and at J to 12 bases, leaving 2 bases not matched to a gene. Germline CDR1 is ENHRY and CDR2 is SYGVKD. The chain's CDR3 is CAISESVAGGQFF. In DNA form, the CDR3 reads TGTGCCATCAGTGAGTCGGTAGCGGGAGGGCAGTTCTTC.

The V and J genes are TRBV4-2 and TRBJ2-3, with TRBD2 matching 12 bases. The CDR3 sequence is 17 residues long. Germline V gives CDR1 LGHNA, CDR2 YNFKEQ. Trimming took 0 bases from V and 3 from J; bases not matched to a gene: 4. CDR3: CASSQDSSGGGTDTQYF. The CDR3 DNA follows: TGTGCCAGCAGCCAAGACTCTAGCGGGGGGGGGACAGATACGCAGTATTTT.

This clonotype was observed at least ten times. The rearrangement links TRBV4-1 to TRBJ1-1; D is uncertain. This CDR3 is 15 amino acids long. The V end lost 0 bases, the J end lost 0 bases, and 8 bases lay between the germline ends. Germline V CDR1 and CDR2: MGHRA, YSYEKL. This CDR3 is CASSQDGEVNTEAFF. The CDR3 nucleotides are TGCGCCAGCAGCCAAGACGGTGAGGTGAACACTGAAGCTTTCTTT.

There are a few counts of this clonotype. The chain carries TRBV7-8 and TRBJ1-5; TRBD1 matches 7 bases. Germline trimming cut 4 bases from V and 5 bases from J; bases unmatched to any gene: 14. The CDR3 covers 17 residues. The germline V gene has CDR1 SGHVS and CDR2 FQNEAQ. For the CDR3, the DNA is TGTGCCAGCAGCTCGCCGTCGGCAGGGGGACTTTATCAGCCCCAGCATTTT. Its translation is CASSSPSAGGLYQPQHF.

The chain has TRBV9 and TRBJ2-1, with D uncertain. The CDR3 consists of 13 residues. Trimming took off 0 bases at V and 8 bases at J, with 9 bases between the two ends. In germline, CDR1 is SGDLS, CDR2 YYNGEE. CDR3 sequence reads: CASSVGLTYEQFF. For the CDR3, the DNA is TGTGCCAGCAGCGTAGGACTGACCTATGAGCAGTTCTTC.

This clonotype was detected ten times or more. This chain joins TRBV5-6 and TRBJ2-2; 10 bases are a match to TRBD2. This CDR3 is built from 15 residues. V shed 0 bases, J shed 6 bases, and the junction held 2 bases outside the gene matches. Germline V CDR1 and CDR2: SGHDT, YYEEEE. CDR3 sequence: CASSLELAGSGELFF. The CDR3 DNA is TGTGCCAGCAGCTTGGAACTAGCGGGATCCGGGGAGCTGTTTTTT.

This clonotype was detected only a few times. V gene TRBV29-1 combines with J gene TRBJ2-5; tentative D call: TRBD1 (6 bases). Germline V gene data show CDR1 as SQVTM and CDR2 as ANQGSEA. V gave up 2 bases and J gave up 4 bases, with 8 bases separating them. The CDR3 runs to 12 residues. CDR3 sequence (DNA): TGCAGCGTTGAAATACAGGGAGAGACCCAGTACTTC. As protein: CSVEIQGETQYF.

This clonotype was detected only a few times. The chain recombines TRBV4-3 with TRBJ2-5, with 8 nucleotides matching TRBD1. CDR1 is LGHNA, CDR2 YSLEER, per germline. CDR3 length: 14 amino acids. V gave up 4 bases and J gave up 5 bases; unmatched junction bases: 6. The CDR3 spells CASSPRTGMETQYF. In DNA form, the CDR3 reads TGCGCCAGCAGCCCCCGGACAGGGATGGAGACCCAGTACTTC.

The genes are TRBV4-3 and TRBJ2-7; 12 bases align to TRBD2. J lost 7 bases, V lost 0 bases, and 13 bases had no gene match. Germline V gene data show CDR1 as LGHNA and CDR2 as YSLEER. The CDR3 runs 18 residues. In DNA, the CDR3 is TGCGCCAGCAGCCAAGACCTTCCTAGCGGGAGGGCCTTGGGTGAGCAGTACTTC. Amino acids: CASSQDLPSGRALGEQYF.

A word on this clonotype: This may be a read error: a much more frequent sequence differs by one nucleotide. The chain recombines TRBV12-3 or TRBV12-4 with TRBJ2-7; no clear D gene. The CDR3 covers 13 residues. The CDR3 bases are TGTGCCAGCAGTGTCGGGTCCTCCTACGAGCATTACTTC. Its translation is CASSVGSSYEHYF.

The CDR3 nucleotides are TGTGCCAGCAGCTTGCTCCGGGACAGGGTAGAGACCCAGTACTTC. It codes for CASSLLRDRVETQYF. V is TRBV5-6 and J is TRBJ2-5, with 9 positions matching TRBD1. CDR1 SGHDT and CDR2 YYEEEE come from the germline V gene. The CDR3 totals 15 residues. After removal of 1 base from V and 4 bases from J, the junction contained 5 bases not matched to a gene. Based on the CDR3 plus reference TRBV5-6 and TRBJ2-5, the full variable domain is DAGVTQSPTHLIKTRGQQVTLRCSPKSGHDTVSWYQQALGQGPQFIFQYYEEEERQRGNFPDRFSGHQFPNYSSELNVNALLLGDSALYLCASSLLRDRVETQYFGPGTRLLVL.

This clonotype was seen a handful of times. CDR3 bases: TGTGCCAGCAGCTCCTCCCCGGACAGGCATGACGAGACCCAGTACTTC. It is translated as CASSSSPDRHDETQYF. The J gene is TRBJ2-5, the V gene TRBV7-9, with TRBD1 identical over 7 bases. This CDR3 has 16 residues. J gave up 5 bases and V 4 bases, and 13 bases lay outside the gene matches. Germline V gives CDR1 SEHNR, CDR2 FQNEAQ (reference sequence). The whole variable domain, remainder taken from reference TRBV7-9 and TRBJ2-5, is DTGVSQNPRHKITKRGQNVTFRCDPISEHNRLYWYRQTLGQGPEFLTYFQNEAQLEKSRLLSDRFSAERPKGSFSTLEIQRTEQGDSAMYLCASSSSPDRHDETQYFGPGTRLLVL.

This clonotype appeared many times. This chain connects TRBV3-1 to TRBJ2-7; D uncertain. This CDR3 is 13 amino acids long. With 4 bases removed from V and 1 base from J, the gap between germline ends came to 8 bases. From germline, CDR1 is LGHDT and CDR2 YNNKEL (reference sequence). CDR3 amino acids: CASSLLESYEQYF. CDR3 nucleotides: TGTGCCAGCAGCCTTCTAGAGTCCTACGAGCAGTACTTC.

The gene calls are TRBV4-3 and TRBJ1-1; 11 nucleotides align to TRBD1. The germline V gene encodes CDR1 LGHNA and CDR2 YSLEER. V lost 0 bases to trimming and J lost 0 bases; unmatched junction nucleotides: 12. The CDR3 has 20 residues. Written as DNA, the CDR3 is TGCGCCAGCAGCCAAGACGAACCTCGGACAGGGGGCGGCTTGAACACTGAAGCTTTCTTT. Translation gives CASSQDEPRTGGGLNTEAFF.